This is a list of T cell receptor beta chains from one sample in a study of cytomegalovirus exposure and HLA in healthy donors. The protocol was immunoSEQ multiplex PCR, while the TCRdb copy is restricted to in-frame clones and leaves out a portion. The sample carries some 180,000 clones, roughly 80% recorded once. Sequencing was done on a sample of PBMCs. All receptors derive from a male donor in good health and CMV-seronegative. CDR3s include the opening cysteine and the closing phenylalanine or tryptophan. D genes are given only for firm matches. The size entry is marked missing in some rows and otherwise reads once, few, many or a size class.

j_call v_call d_call clone_size cdr3_length cdr3_nt cdr3_aa
TRBJ2-7 TRBV5-1 TRBD1 . 15 TGCGCCAGCAGCGCCCGGGACAGGGGGTCCTACGAGCAGTACTTC CASSARDRGSYEQYF
TRBJ2-5 TRBV6-5 TRBD1 . 13 TGTGCCAGCAGTCGCGGACAGGGAACCAAGCAGTACTTC CASSRGQGTKQYF
TRBJ2-7 TRBV6-5 . . 15 TGTGCCAGCAGCAACACCGACAGTAAATCCTACGAGCAGTACTTC CASSNTDSKSYEQYF
TRBJ1-2 TRBV2 . . 14 TGTGCCAGCAGTGAAAGGGGTTTCGACTATGGCTACACCTTC CASSERGFDYGYTF
TRBJ1-3 TRBV18 . . 14 TGTGCCAGCTCACCAGGAGTCTCTGGAAACACCATATATTTT CASSPGVSGNTIYF
TRBJ1-2 TRBV2 TRBD1 once 14 TGTGCCAGCAGTGGCGTCAGGACAGGGAGCGGCTACACCTTC CASSGVRTGSGYTF
TRBJ1-2 TRBV5-4 TRBD1 . 14 TGTGCCAGCAGCCCGGGGGACAGGGGCTATGGCTACACCTTC CASSPGDRGYGYTF
TRBJ1-1 TRBV18 . once 15 TGTGCCAGCTCACCAAGTGCGCAAGCGAACACTGAAGCTTTCTTT CASSPSAQANTEAFF
TRBJ2-5 TRBV2 . few 10 TGTGCCAGCAGTCGGGGGACCCAGTACTTC CASSRGTQYF
TRBJ2-2 TRBV29-1 . . 14 TGCAGCGTTGAAGTCGGCAGGGCCACCGGGGAGCTGTTTTTT CSVEVGRATGELFF
TRBJ2-7 TRBV28 TRBD1 . 14 TGTGCCACCATCTTTACAGGGGGATCCTACGAGCAGTACTTC CATIFTGGSYEQYF
TRBJ1-5 TRBV10-3 TRBD1 . 15 TGTGCCATCAGTGAGCTGAGGGGGCAAGGCCAGCCCCAGCATTTT CAISELRGQGQPQHF
TRBJ2-5 TRBV19 TRBD2 . 15 TGTGCCAGTAGTCTTAGCGGGGGGGACGGTAAGACCCAGTACTTC CASSLSGGDGKTQYF
TRBJ1-2 TRBV7-2 TRBD1 . 14 TGTGCCAGCAGCCCACGGGGACAGGAAGTCGGCTACACCTTC CASSPRGQEVGYTF
TRBJ2-5 TRBV7-7 TRBD2 once 14 TGTGCCAGCAGCCCGAGCGGGGCAGGGGAGACCCAGTACTTC CASSPSGAGETQYF
TRBJ2-2 TRBV5-1 TRBD2 once 16 TGCGCCAGCAGCTTGGGGACGACTAGCGGCACCGGGGAGCTGTTTTTT CASSLGTTSGTGELFF
TRBJ2-1 TRBV15 . . 12 TGTGCCACCAGCAGGGAGTACAATGAGCAGTTCTTC CATSREYNEQFF
TRBJ2-1 TRBV2 TRBD1 . 14 TGTGCCAGCAGTGTGAGACAGGGGGCCGGTGAGCAGTTCTTC CASSVRQGAGEQFF
TRBJ2-7 TRBV5-1 TRBD2 few 16 TGCGCCAGCACAAGCGGAACTAGCGGGGGTGCTTACGAGCAGTACTTC CASTSGTSGGAYEQYF
TRBJ2-4 TRBV2 TRBD1 . 17 TGTGCCAGCAGCGGACAGGGGGGTAGGATATCCAAAAACATTCAGTACTTC CASSGQGGRISKNIQYF
TRBJ1-5 TRBV19 TRBD1 . 14 TGTGCCAGTAACAGGGGATCTCGCAATCAGCCCCAGCATTTT CASNRGSRNQPQHF
TRBJ2-3 TRBV9 TRBD2 . 15 TGTGCCAGCAGCGTAGGAGCGGGGGACCCAGATACGCAGTATTTT CASSVGAGDPDTQYF
TRBJ2-7 TRBV6-5 . . 13 TGTGCCAGCGGGGTGTCAGGGGCGGTCGAGCAGTACTTC CASGVSGAVEQYF
TRBJ2-1 TRBV7-6 . . 13 TGTGCCAGCAGCCCACTCCGTTACAATGAGCAGTTCTTC CASSPLRYNEQFF
TRBJ2-2 TRBV9 TRBD2 . 16 TGTGCCAGCACCCTTACTAGCGGGGGTCACACCGGGGAGCTGTTTTTT CASTLTSGGHTGELFF
TRBJ1-2 TRBV9 TRBD1 few 14 TGTGCCAGCAGCCCGGGACCGACAGGGACTGGCTACACCTTC CASSPGPTGTGYTF
TRBJ1-1 TRBV6-6 TRBD1 once 15 TGTGCCAGCACCACCAGACAGGGGGCGCTTCCTGAAGCTTTCTTT CASTTRQGALPEAFF
TRBJ1-1 TRBV4-1 TRBD1 . 21 TGCGCCAGCAGCCAAGAACCGTCGAGGACAGGGGGTGCCGGGTCGACCACTGAAGCTTTCTTT CASSQEPSRTGGAGSTTEAFF
TRBJ2-1 TRBV5-1 . . 15 TGCGCCAGCAGCTTTATGGCAGGGGATTGGAATGAGCAGTTCTTC CASSFMAGDWNEQFF
TRBJ1-4 TRBV4-1 . . 16 TGCGCCAGCAGCCGCTTCCGGGACAAGATAGATGAAAAACTGTTTTTT CASSRFRDKIDEKLFF
TRBJ1-4 TRBV2 . . 16 TGTGCCAGCACCCCGGGATACGGGGGGGTATGGGAAAAACTGTTTTTT CASTPGYGGVWEKLFF
TRBJ2-7 TRBV5-1 . once 14 TGCGCCAGCAGCTTGGCCACGGACAATTACGAGCAGTACTTC CASSLATDNYEQYF
TRBJ1-1 TRBV19 . . 14 TGTGCCAGTAGTACCCGAGGGATAAACACTGAAGCTTTCTTT CASSTRGINTEAFF
TRBJ2-2 TRBV12-5 TRBD2 once 16 TGTGCTAGTGCCTATAGCGGGGGGGCCGGCACCGGGGAGCTGTTTTTT CASAYSGGAGTGELFF
TRBJ1-1 TRBV29-1 . few 14 TGCAGCGTTGCCTATAGACTGAGAAAGACTGAAGCTTTCTTT CSVAYRLRKTEAFF
TRBJ1-1 TRBV6-5 TRBD1 . 14 TGTGCCAGCAGTTCGGGACAGGGAGACACTGAAGCTTTCTTT CASSSGQGDTEAFF
TRBJ2-7 TRBV5-1 . once 12 TGCGCCAGCAGCTTTCCTTACTCCGAGCAGTACTTC CASSFPYSEQYF
TRBJ2-3 TRBV4-3 . . 15 TGCGCCAGCAGCCAAGTGTCCGGGGGAGCAGATACGCAGTATTTT CASSQVSGGADTQYF
TRBJ2-5 TRBV6-5 . . 14 TGTGCCAGCAGTTCCAGGGGATCGGTGGAGACCCAGTACTTC CASSSRGSVETQYF
TRBJ1-6 TRBV15 . . 13 TGTGCCACCAGGACAGGCTATAATTCACCCCTCCACTTT CATRTGYNSPLHF
TRBJ2-3 TRBV10-1 TRBD2 . 16 TGCGCCAGCAGTGAGCAACTAGCGGGGGATGCAGATACGCAGTATTTT CASSEQLAGDADTQYF
TRBJ2-1 TRBV5-1 TRBD1 once 15 TGCGCCACCCGGAAGACAGGGGCAACCTACAATGAGCAGTTCTTC CATRKTGATYNEQFF
TRBJ2-1 TRBV5-1 . . 17 TGCGCCAGCAGCTTCCCGGGGGGCAGGGGAGTGGTTAATGAGCAGTTCTTC CASSFPGGRGVVNEQFF
TRBJ1-4 TRBV30 . . 12 TGTGCCTGGGACCGCGGGAGCGAAAAACTGTTTTTT CAWDRGSEKLFF
TRBJ2-2 TRBV19 . . 15 TGTGCCAGTAGAAACAGTCGTCCTAACACCGGGGAGCTGTTTTTT CASRNSRPNTGELFF
TRBJ1-1 TRBV11-3 . . 14 TGTGCCAGCAGCTTAGGGCGGTCGAACACTGAAGCTTTCTTT CASSLGRSNTEAFF
TRBJ2-1 TRBV5-1 . . 12 TGCGCCAGCAGCCGGGACACCACCCAGCAGTTCTTC CASSRDTTQQFF
TRBJ2-3 TRBV6-1 . . 12 TGTGCCAGCACGGTTACCACAGATACGCAGTATTTT CASTVTTDTQYF
TRBJ1-6 TRBV30 TRBD1 . 15 TGTGCCTGGAGTTTGTCAGGGGGCCGTAATTCACCCCTCCACTTT CAWSLSGGRNSPLHF
TRBJ1-3 TRBV11-2 . once 15 TGTGCCAGCAGCTTCGACAGGCGCTCTGGAAACACCATATATTTT CASSFDRRSGNTIYF
TRBJ2-2 TRBV2 TRBD1 . 13 TGTGCCAGTAGGGACAGAAGGGCCGGGGAGCTGTTTTTT CASRDRRAGELFF
TRBJ2-1 TRBV18 TRBD2 few 17 TGTGCCAGCTCACCACTACCGGCGGGGGGGTTTGAGAATGAGCAGTTCTTC CASSPLPAGGFENEQFF